The clone carrying this T cell receptor beta chain was recorded many times. Its antigen is unknown. Germline is not matched at one junction end, which may reflect a read error. These data originate in a study of regulatory T cells in long-lasting Graves disease. Points from the study as a whole: TRBV28, TRBJ1-2 and TRBJ2-5 emerged as the favored segments in persistent disease.

The CDR3 consists of 12 residues. The germline CDR1 and CDR2 sequences are MNHNS and SASEGT. Construction of the TCR beta libraries employed iRepertoire HTBI primers in conjunction with Arm-PCR of CDR3 regions. TCRdb recomputed calls from the multiplex PCR reads with MiXCR, one row per CDR3 protein. The table includes 350,000 to 550,000 distinct CDR3 sequences, 12% to 15% detected once. Time point: newly diagnosed GD, antithyroid drugs for less than 3 months. The TCR library was made from RNA that had been extracted from PBMCs in TRIzol. The same sample was also studied in work on T cells in Graves' hyperthyroidism and ophthalmopathy. From that report: Initially, a first-round RT-PCR of the TCR CDR3 employed the HTBI primer set. Model-based prediction identified ophthalmopathy a median roughly six months prior to its onset.

The TCR comes from a woman in her forties or fifties with Graves disease. The material sequenced was peripheral blood mononuclear cells (PBMCs), taken at new diagnosis, from a patient treated with antithyroid drugs. The rearrangement uses TRBV6-1 and TRBJ2-7; 7 bases are a match to TRBD2. CDR3 coding DNA: TGTGCCTGCAGACTAGCTGCATACGAGCAGTACTTC. Protein product: CACRLAAYEQYF.